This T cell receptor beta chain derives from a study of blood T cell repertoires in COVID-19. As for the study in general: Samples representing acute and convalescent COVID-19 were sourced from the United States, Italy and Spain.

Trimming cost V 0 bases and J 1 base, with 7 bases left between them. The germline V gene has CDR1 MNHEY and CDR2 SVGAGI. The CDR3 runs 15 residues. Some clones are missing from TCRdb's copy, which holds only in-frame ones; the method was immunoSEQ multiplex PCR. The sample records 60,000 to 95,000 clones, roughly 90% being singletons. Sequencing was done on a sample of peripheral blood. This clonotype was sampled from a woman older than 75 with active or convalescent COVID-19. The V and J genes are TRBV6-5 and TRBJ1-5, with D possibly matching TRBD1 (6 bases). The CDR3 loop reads CASSYSQGSNQPQHF. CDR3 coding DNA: TGTGCCAGCAGTTACTCGCAGGGGAGCAATCAGCCCCAGCATTTT.